This T cell receptor (beta chain) was recorded in a study of T cell responses to AZD1222 COVID-19 vaccine. Overall study results and limits: Researchers report vaccine-associated CD4 TCRs spanning spike, with dominance at 160-218 and 743-854. There were mostly white British donors and more females than males, and clonal diversity was possibly underestimated. Repertoire sampling was restricted to post-peak T cell response timepoints. Baseline seropositivity occurred in only a handful of AZD1222 recipients.

Sequencing used immunoSEQ multiplex PCR; TCRdb keeps in-frame clones, though not all of them. The sample contains roughly 140,000 clones, about 92% of which appear only once. As regards this clone: Antigen: not known.

The V end was cut by 6 bases, the J end by 0 bases, with 11 bases between. Germline V gene lookup returns CDR1 MNHEY and CDR2 SVGAGI. The CDR3 has 14 amino acids. The clonotype was recovered from an adult in good health. The sequencing here drew on peripheral blood, taken on day 0 of AZD1222 vaccination. The genes are TRBV6-5 and TRBJ1-2, with no clear D. The CDR3 is CASSYAPPNYGYTF. The CDR3 DNA follows: TGTGCCAGCAGCTATGCACCCCCTAACTATGGCTACACCTTC.